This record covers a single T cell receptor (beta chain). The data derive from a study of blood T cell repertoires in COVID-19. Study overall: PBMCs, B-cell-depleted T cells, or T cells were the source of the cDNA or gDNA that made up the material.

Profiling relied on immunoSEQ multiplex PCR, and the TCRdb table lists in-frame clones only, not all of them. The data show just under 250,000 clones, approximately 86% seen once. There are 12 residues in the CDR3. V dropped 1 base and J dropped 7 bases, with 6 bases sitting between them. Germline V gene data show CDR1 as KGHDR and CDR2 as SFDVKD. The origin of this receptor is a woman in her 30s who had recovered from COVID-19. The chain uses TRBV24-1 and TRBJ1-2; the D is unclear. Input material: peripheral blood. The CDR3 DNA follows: TGTGCCACCAGTGATTTCGTTAGTGGCTACACCTTC. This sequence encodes CATSDFVSGYTF.